This T cell receptor (beta chain) is drawn from a study of T cells in Graves' hyperthyroidism and ophthalmopathy. Germline V CDR1 and CDR2: SEHNR, FQNEAQ (reference sequence). The CDR3 has 17 amino acids. Details on this clonotype: A read error is possible here, since a much larger clone lies one base away.

TCR beta CDR3 regions were amplified from RNA. First-round RT-PCR with HTBI primers amplified the TCR CDR3 region. TCRdb independently ran MiXCR on the multiplex PCR reads; one entry per CDR3 protein. Altogether approximately 640,000 distinct CDR3 sequences are present, just under 45% being singletons, with the ten largest covering more than 7%. The chain employs TRBV7-9 and TRBJ1-3; D is unresolved. The sequenced sample was peripheral blood or thyroid tissue (not recorded which). The receptor's source is an adult man with Graves' disease, either hyperthyroidism or ophthalmopathy (not recorded which). The CDR3 DNA reads as TGTGCCAGCAGCCAAGGACGGGGAGCTGCGGTGGGAAACCCCATATATTTT. Translated: CASSQGRGAAVGNPIYF.